Reported below is one TCR beta chain. What this receptor recognizes is not known. One base away there is no much larger clone; base qualities are not given. Trimming removed 5 bases from V and 4 bases from J, leaving 12 bases between the germline ends. CDR1 MNHEY and CDR2 SVGAGI are derived from the germline V gene. Its CDR3 holds 14 amino acids, cysteine through phenylalanine. Only the CDR3 part of the read is kept: 42 bases, read in frame from the first base. This sample was taken from a study of shared T cell receptors in the human thymus (dated by TCRdb to the early 2020s). About the study as a whole: The study investigated the way shared, self-reactive T-cell receptor alpha chains are produced in the human thymus.

The protocol used for the library was the immunoSEQ multiplex PCR assay. TCRdb holds this immuneACCESS table with in-frame rearrangements only. Some clones are missing; in checked studies, unresolved V genes explain under half, and the rest has no known cause. The sample table contains 630,000 or so clones; only one count was recorded for over 75% of them. The top ten hold about 0.0094% of the sample. The sample also formed part of further work on human thymus T cells. As that second paper reports: Donors were immunologically healthy infants undergoing open corrective cardiac surgery for congenital heart defects in Finland. The thymus tissue came from surgical resects taken out during corrective cardiac surgery. Biased V and J gene segment usage appeared to be present in both thymic and peripheral blood repertoires. The related research found that thymic TCR repertoires overlapped highly between unrelated individuals. The study described the TCR alpha and beta repertoires in under ten infant thymus samples and a few matching peripheral blood samples. Donor ages ranging from about 7 to 250 days were recorded, and about six male and two female infants were included in the cohort. Thymocytes were freed from the tissue by mechanical means and kept at -70 degrees C as pellets of about 9-30 million cells. A QIAsymphony instrument was used to extract genomic DNA from the frozen cell pellets. The immunoSEQ multiplex PCR assay was used to amplify the TCRB and TCRAD loci from a standardized quantity of quality-controlled genomic DNA. Amplicons spanned the V(D)J region at a length sufficient to cover the CDR3 and identify V and J genes. The amplicons were sequenced on an Illumina platform via the commercial immunoSEQ service. Primer bias and sequencing errors were corrected as previously described, and TCRAD and TCRB definitions were based on the IMGT database. Repertoires were analysed with immunoSEQ Analyzer 3.0 and VDJTools, covering basic statistics, V/J segment usage, diversity estimates, rarefaction and pairwise overlap. Diversity was estimated with Chao1, ChaoE, Efron-Thisted, Shannon and inverse Simpson indices, and also on datasets down-sampled to the smallest sample. For repertoire overlap, CDR3 nucleotide sequence, V gene and J gene had to match strictly, and clustering was done by Jaccard-based multidimensional scaling. On average, thymus samples gave around 810,000 unique TCRB clonotypes, whereas blood samples gave roughly 80,000.

The sample consisted of thymocytes. The TCR comes from a boy in the first two years of life with a congenital heart defect. Donor details come from another sample of the same person, matched by shared clones. This chain joins TRBV6-5 to TRBJ1-3; TRBD1 might be the D gene, on 6 matching bases. The CDR3 region: CASSNQGLGNTIYF. The nucleotide sequence is given as TGTGCCAGCAGTAACCAGGGGTTAGGAAACACCATATATTTT.